This T cell receptor beta chain was recorded in a study of cytomegalovirus exposure and HLA in healthy donors. Germline CDR1 is ENHRY and CDR2 is SYGVKD. CDR3 size: 13 residues. V lost 10 bases and J 6 bases, leaving 19 bases between the germline ends. Sequencing was performed with immunoSEQ multiplex PCR; in TCRdb, only in-frame clones are kept and a portion is missing. The repertoire holds 130,000 or so clones, roughly 86% seen once, with approximately 3.5% in the top ten. The source of this sequence is a man between 25 and 39 years old in good health and CMV-seronegative. Sequencing was performed on PBMCs. The chain uses TRBV10-3 and TRBJ2-7; D perhaps matches TRBD1 (6 bases). For the CDR3, the DNA is TGTGCCAATTCCAGGACAGAAGGGCGCGAGCAGTACTTC. Translation gives CANSRTEGREQYF.